Reported below is one TCR beta chain. The antigen remains unidentified. This record belongs to a study of T cells after yellow fever vaccination. Whole-study results and caveats: Clonotype sharing between CD4 and CD8 compartments was small.

The CDR3 length is 15 residues. V gave up 7 bases and J gave up 4 bases, with 19 bases separating them. The germline V gene encodes CDR1 LNHDA and CDR2 SQIVND (reference sequence). For TCR, cDNA came from 5'RACE template switching, which added a universal primer site and UMIs. TCRdb re-analysed the 5' RACE reads in MiXCR, keeping a single row per CDR3 protein. Of 300,000 to 400,000 distinct CDR3 sequences listed, around 12% are singletons. The TCR originated in a man younger than 35 who received the YFV17D yellow fever vaccine. Sequencing was performed on CD4+ T cells sorted from PBMCs, taken 15 days after the yellow fever booster vaccination. V is TRBV19 and J is TRBJ1-2, with D unclear. In DNA form, the CDR3 reads TGTGCCAGTACCGACAAGGGTCGAGTCGTCTATGGCTACACCTTC. Its translation is CASTDKGRVVYGYTF.